This passage covers 27 T cell receptor beta chains from one sample sequenced in a study of T-cell memory formation after mild COVID-19 (dated by TCRdb to about 2021). Libraries were made using 5' RACE. The sample was run on an Illumina NovaSeq 6000. TCRdb reran the public reads through fastp at Q25 and MiXCR, keeping productive beta chains. Merged by CDR3 protein, the rows form single entries marked with the most common genes and DNA. The sample table shows around 47,000 distinct CDR3 sequences, and 8% to 10% are seen once. About 11% of the sample lies in the top ten. Material for sequencing was PBMCs or a T cell subset sorted from them (not recorded which). The receptors here all came from an adult woman who had mild COVID-19 (a few samples of this study predate the infection). The sample titles of this study are shuffled in the database, so cell type and time point are left out; the donor was told from shared clones.

This clonotype appeared a few times. V gene TRBV20-1 combines with J gene TRBJ1-2; a possible D gene is TRBD1 (6 bases). The CDR3 is 14 residues long. The germline CDR1 and CDR2 sequences are DFQATT and SNEGSKA (reference sequence). The V gene lost 6 bases and the J gene lost 1 base, with 15 bases spanning the gap. The CDR3 spells CSALGQKINYGYTF. Written as DNA, the CDR3 is TGCAGTGCGTTAGGACAGAAAATTAACTATGGCTACACCTTC.

This clonotype was seen a handful of times. The chain carries TRBV12-3 or TRBV12-4 and TRBJ2-3, with a possible D match to TRBD2 (5 bases). With 4 bases removed from V and 6 bases from J, the gap between germline ends came to 14 bases. The CDR3 loop spans 14 amino acids. The CDR3 coding sequence is TGTGCCAGCAGTTCGCGTCCACTAGAGGATACGCAGTATTTT. This codes for CASSSRPLEDTQYF.

V and J are TRBV5-5 and TRBJ1-1; D is perhaps TRBD1 (6 bases). The CDR3 is 13 amino acids. From germline, CDR1 is SGHKS and CDR2 YYEKEE (reference sequence). V lost 4 bases to trimming and J lost 5 bases, with 12 bases between them. CDR3 sequence (DNA): TGTGCCAGCAGCAGGACAGTAGGGACTGAAGCTTTCTTT. This codes for CASSRTVGTEAFF.

This clonotype was seen a few times. The V and J genes are TRBV28 and TRBJ2-3; D is undetermined. Trimming removed 3 bases from V and 3 bases from J, with 10 bases in between. Per germline, CDR1 MDHEN and CDR2 SYDVKM. CDR3 length equals 14 residues. CDR3 protein: CASSFLAGTDTQYF. CDR3 nucleotide sequence: TGTGCCAGCAGTTTTCTGGCTGGGACAGATACGCAGTATTTT.

This chain links TRBV5-1 with TRBJ2-7; D is perhaps TRBD2 (5 bases). This CDR3 has 14 residues. Trimming shortened V by 3 bases and J by 5 bases, and 15 bases separated the two germline ends. CDR1 SGHRS and CDR2 YFSETQ come from the germline V gene. The CDR3, as DNA: TGCGCCAGCAGCTCTGTACGGGGATCGGACGAGCAGTACTTC. Residues: CASSSVRGSDEQYF.

The CDR3: CASGLDTGRQYF. CDR3 sequence (DNA): TGTGCTAGTGGTTTGGATACAGGGAGGCAGTACTTC. The chain has TRBV12-5 and TRBJ2-7, with a weak D call TRBD1 (6 bases). Germline CDR1 is LGHNT and CDR2 is FRNRAP. The CDR3 consists of 12 residues. V lost 1 base, J lost 9 bases, and 10 bases lay in between.

This clonotype was found a few times. The CDR3 is CSARYGTSGGHSYQETQYF. The CDR3 bases are TGCAGTGCTAGATACGGGACTAGCGGGGGCCACTCGTACCAAGAGACCCAGTACTTC. The chain combines TRBV20-1 with TRBJ2-5; 14 bases line up with TRBD2. CDR1 and CDR2 from the germline V gene are DFQATT and SNEGSKA (reference sequence). J was trimmed by 0 bases and V by 2 bases; bases with no gene match: 11. The CDR3 loop spans 19 amino acids.

In its sample, this clonotype was seen a few times. This chain uses TRBV7-9 with TRBJ2-3; D remains ambiguous. V was cut by 5 bases and J by 14 bases, with 17 bases left in between. This CDR3 region has 12 residues. Looked up from germline, CDR1 is SEHNR and CDR2 is FQNEAQ (reference sequence). The CDR3 DNA reads as TGTGCCAGCAGCCTTGTCGAGTCGAGTCGGTATTTT. Translated: CASSLVESSRYF.

This clonotype has just a few counts. This chain connects TRBV19 to TRBJ2-7; possible D gene TRBD1, 6 bases. CDR3 length equals 15 residues. V dropped 3 bases and J dropped 0 bases, with 12 bases sitting between them. The germline CDR1 and CDR2 sequences are LNHDA and SQIVND (reference sequence). The CDR3 protein is CASSISAGDSYEQYF. As DNA, the CDR3 is TGTGCCAGTAGTATTAGTGCAGGGGACTCCTACGAGCAGTACTTC.

The chain combines TRBV20-1 with TRBJ2-3; 11 bases align to TRBD1. Germline V CDR1 and CDR2: DFQATT, SNEGSKA (reference sequence). CDR3 length equals 15 residues. The ends lost 5 bases at V and 0 bases at J; junction bases unmatched: 4. CDR3 loop: CSAEDRGLSTDTQYF. The CDR3 nucleotides are TGCAGTGCTGAGGACAGGGGGCTCAGCACAGATACGCAGTATTTT.

This clonotype was found a few times. The rearrangement links TRBV9 to TRBJ2-2; 10 positions agree with TRBD2. CDR3 size: 16 residues. The germline V gene has CDR1 SGDLS and CDR2 YYNGEE. J was trimmed by 4 bases and V by 1 base; bases with no gene match: 4. The CDR3 DNA is TGTGCCAGCAGCGTACAGGGACTAGCGATCACCGGGGAGCTGTTTTTT. Translated, it gives CASSVQGLAITGELFF.

This clonotype was counted at least ten times. The rearrangement links TRBV7-8 to TRBJ2-6; 7 bases match TRBD2. From germline, CDR1 is SGHVS and CDR2 FQNEAQ. J lost 1 base, V lost 1 base, and 7 bases had no gene match. This CDR3 region has 18 residues. The CDR3 is CASSLVGLDLSGANVLTF. In nucleotides, the CDR3 is TGTGCCAGCAGCTTAGTAGGACTAGATCTTTCTGGGGCCAACGTCCTGACTTTC.

This clonotype showed up many times. The chain is built from TRBV4-1 and TRBJ1-5; a weak D match, TRBD1 (5 bases). The germline V gene has CDR1 MGHRA and CDR2 YSYEKL. The CDR3 sequence is 15 residues long. V was pared by 1 base and J by 7 bases, with 14 bases between. The CDR3 region has the DNA TGCGCCAGCAGCCAAGGTTGGGGGGGGAACCAGCCCCAGCATTTT. Translating gives CASSQGWGGNQPQHF.

The V call is TRBV2, the J call TRBJ1-1, with D possibly TRBD1 on 5 matching bases. This CDR3 spans 14 amino acids. V was pared by 1 base and J by 3 bases, with 9 bases between. Germline CDR1 and CDR2: SNHLY and FYNNEI. Here the CDR3 DNA reads TGTGCCAGCAGTGAAGGGGGACCGTACACTGAAGCTTTCTTT. Its translation: CASSEGGPYTEAFF.

In this sample, this clonotype turned up a few times. The chain employs TRBV11-1 and TRBJ2-7; 9 bases are shared with TRBD2. The CDR3 covers 13 residues. V trimming: 4 bases; J trimming: 3 bases; junction bases outside the gene matches: 1. The germline CDR1 and CDR2 sequences are SGHAT and FQDESV (reference sequence). CDR3 sequence reads: CASSSTSGYEQYF. DNA for the CDR3: TGTGCCAGCAGCTCGACTAGCGGCTACGAGCAGTACTTC.

This clonotype was seen ten or more times. The chain carries TRBV5-1 and TRBJ2-5; D unclear. V was shortened by 0 bases and J by 5 bases, with 11 bases between the two germline ends. The CDR3 length is 14 residues. The germline gives CDR1 SGHRS, CDR2 YFSETQ. The CDR3 coding sequence is TGCGCCAGCAGCTTGGGGACGCCCGGGGAGACCCAGTACTTC. This translates into CASSLGTPGETQYF.

This clonotype has just a few counts. This rearrangement joins TRBV6-1 to TRBJ2-1; 7 positions agree with TRBD2. V shed 2 bases and J 8 bases; nucleotides not matched to a gene: 12. The germline CDR1 and CDR2 sequences are MNHNS and SASEGT. The CDR3 is made up of 16 amino acids. For the CDR3, the DNA is TGTGCCAGCAGTGAATACGGGGAGGGCTTAACAGATGAGCAGTTCTTC. The encoded protein is CASSEYGEGLTDEQFF.

As regards this clonotype: This is likely a read error, given that the CDR3 carries no conserved phenylalanine or tryptophan at its end. The chain combines TRBV28 with TRBJ2-6; 8 positions agree with TRBD1. The CDR3 covers 16 residues. V shed 4 bases and J 2 bases; nucleotides not matched to a gene: 4. Germline CDR1 is MDHEN and CDR2 is SYDVKM. CDR3 residues: CASSSPGGTGANVLTA. CDR3 nucleotide sequence: TGTGCCAGCAGTTCCCCAGGGGGCACTGGGGCCAACGTCCTGACTGCC.

The rearrangement links TRBV25-1 to TRBJ2-7, with D unclear. Germline-derived CDR1 and CDR2 are MGHDK and SYGVNS. The CDR3 is made up of 11 amino acids. V lost 5 bases, J lost 3 bases, and 5 bases lay in between. The CDR3 DNA is TGTGCCAGCAGTATCTACTACGAGCAGTACTTC. Translated, it gives CASSIYYEQYF.

V usage is TRBV14 and J usage is TRBJ1-2; D is unresolved. The germline CDR1 and CDR2 sequences are SGHDN and FVKESK. Trimming stripped 1 base from V and 8 bases from J, with 11 bases between. The CDR3 spans 13 residues. The CDR3 DNA reads TGTGCCAGCAGCCAAGTGAGAGGGAAGGGCTACACCTTC. It yields the protein CASSQVRGKGYTF. Filled out from reference TRBV14 and TRBJ1-2, the complete variable domain reads EAGVTQFPSHSVIEKGQTVTLRCDPISGHDNLYWYRRVMGKEIKFLLHFVKESKQDESGMPNNRFLAERTGGTYSTLKVQPAELEDSGVYFCASSQVRGKGYTFGSGTRLTVV.

This clonotype was counted between two and nine times. The CDR3 here is CASSLAYFGETQYF. Written as DNA, the CDR3 is TGTGCCAGCAGCTTAGCTTATTTTGGGGAGACCCAGTACTTC. The rearrangement uses TRBV11-1 and TRBJ2-5; D is unclear. Germline CDR1 reads SGHAT; CDR2 reads FQDESV (reference sequence). The CDR3 covers 14 residues. Trimming removed 0 bases at V and 5 bases at J, with 10 bases between.

In this sample, this clonotype turned up many times. V gene TRBV7-8 combines with J gene TRBJ2-2; 12 nucleotides match TRBD1. The CDR3 runs to 16 residues. Unmatched junction bases numbered 6, after V lost 5 bases and J lost 5 bases. Germline CDR1 SGHVS, CDR2 FQNEAQ. CDR3 bases: TGTGCCAGCAGCCCACGGGACAGGGGGCGGACCGGGGAGCTGTTTTTT. The encoded protein is CASSPRDRGRTGELFF.

The chain uses TRBV12-3 or TRBV12-4 and TRBJ1-1; D gene unclear. Trimming shortened V by 6 bases and J by 7 bases, and 15 bases separated the two germline ends. CDR3 length: 13 residues. CDR3 coding DNA: TGTGCCAGCAGGGAACGCGGGATTAATGAAGCTTTCTTT. Translation gives CASRERGINEAFF.

This clonotype came up a few times. The V call is TRBV5-1, the J call TRBJ2-5, with 12 bases aligning to TRBD2. V trimming: 0 bases; J trimming: 5 bases; junction bases outside the gene matches: 2. The germline V gene encodes CDR1 SGHRS and CDR2 YFSETQ. The CDR3 spans 15 residues. The CDR3 coding sequence is TGCGCCAGCAGCTTGGGACTAGCGGGGGTTGAGACCCAGTACTTC. Amino acids: CASSLGLAGVETQYF.

This clonotype was counted many times. V is TRBV7-2 and J is TRBJ2-2; D gene unclear. The germline gives CDR1 SGHTA, CDR2 FQGNSA. With 6 bases removed from V and 5 bases from J, the gap between germline ends came to 10 bases. The CDR3 has 13 amino acids. For the CDR3, the DNA is TGTGCCAGCAGGCCGACCCGTACCGGGGAGCTGTTTTTT. It specifies CASRPTRTGELFF.

This clonotype was counted ten times or more. The chain couples TRBV4-3 to TRBJ2-3, with D unresolved. CDR3 length equals 13 residues. Deletions cut 1 base from V and 5 bases from J, with 7 bases between. Germline CDR1 and CDR2: LGHNA and YSLEER. The CDR3 loop is CASSQVLLDTQYF. The CDR3 region has the DNA TGCGCCAGCAGCCAAGTGCTCTTAGATACGCAGTATTTT.

In nucleotides, the CDR3 is TGTGCCAGCTCACCGGTCGGCGGTTTAGAGTTCTTC. Encoded protein: CASSPVGGLEFF. V usage is TRBV18 and J usage is TRBJ2-1, with unresolved D. Germline V gene sequence: CDR1 KGHSH, CDR2 LQKENI. The CDR3 has 12 amino acids. The V and J ends lost 3 bases and 14 bases respectively, with 14 bases between them.